This T cell receptor beta chain derives from a study of blood T cell repertoires in COVID-19. Study in general: The origin of the acute and convalescent COVID-19 samples was the United States, Italy and Spain. PBMCs, B-cell-depleted T cells, or T cells provided the cDNA or gDNA that made up the material.

CDR1 MNHEY and CDR2 SVGEGT come from the germline V gene. The ends were cut back, 2 bases at V and 4 bases at J, with 6 bases in the middle. The CDR3 consists of 13 residues. As originally analysed: The assay estimated nucleated cells by amplifying reference gene primers. Using immunoSEQ multiplex PCR, the repertoire was profiled, and TCRdb retains in-frame clones only, with some absent. For V, J and clone size, that table is used; D and trimming come from the DNA. The sample gives approximately 46,000 clones, 86% of which show up once; roughly 15% is in the top ten. The sequenced material came from peripheral blood. The rearrangement uses TRBV6-2 or TRBV6-3 and TRBJ2-1, with D hard to call. The receptor's source is a human donor in a cohort sampled during active COVID-19. CDR3 DNA sequence: TGTGCCAGCAGTTACCTGCGGTACAATGAGCAGTTCTTC. Translated: CASSYLRYNEQFF.